Below are 13 T cell receptor beta chains sequenced from a single sample in a study of blood T cell repertoires in COVID-19. Some clones are missing from TCRdb's copy, which holds only in-frame ones; the method was immunoSEQ multiplex PCR. The sample holds 110,000 or so clones, 85% seen once. The sequenced sample was peripheral blood. The receptors derive from a man between 40 and 49 years old with acute or convalescent COVID-19.

J is TRBJ2-3 and V is TRBV5-4, with TRBD1 matching 9 bases. The germline V gene has CDR1 SGHNT and CDR2 YYREEE (reference sequence). V dropped 4 bases and J dropped 1; count of bases not matched to a gene: 4. The CDR3 is 15 residues long. The CDR3 reads CASSLWTGGTDTQYF. The CDR3 DNA reads TGTGCCAGCAGCCTCTGGACAGGGGGCACAGATACGCAGTATTTT.

The CDR3 nucleotides are TGTGCCAGCAGCATCGACAGGACACAAGAGACCCAGTACTTC. Translating it yields CASSIDRTQETQYF. The chain has TRBV7-2 and TRBJ2-5, with D possibly TRBD1 on 6 matching bases. Trimming left V 5 bases short and J 2 bases short, with 12 bases between. CDR3 size: 14 residues. Germline V gene data show CDR1 as SGHTA and CDR2 as FQGNSA.

The chain links TRBV27 to TRBJ1-2; TRBD1 matches 9 bases. Trimming at V came to 5 bases and at J to 8 bases, leaving 9 bases not matched to a gene. This CDR3 has 14 residues. Germline values: CDR1 MNHEY, CDR2 SMNVEV (reference sequence). CDR3 nucleotide sequence: TGTGCCAGCAGTGAGTACAGGGGGCGAGGCGGCTACACCTTC. Translating gives CASSEYRGRGGYTF.

J is TRBJ1-2 and V is TRBV3-1 (or the pseudogene TRBV3-2); TRBD1 aligns across 7 bases. CDR1 and CDR2 (germline): LGHDT, YNNKEL (reference sequence). There are 13 residues in the CDR3. Trimming cost V 4 bases and J 2 bases; bases outside gene matches: 1. Written as DNA, the CDR3 is TGTGCCAGCAGCCGGGACAGAAACTATGGCTACACCTTC. This gives the protein CASSRDRNYGYTF.

This clone was counted once. V gene TRBV29-1 combines with J gene TRBJ1-1; D is ambiguous. V lost 0 bases and J lost 1, with 6 bases in between. CDR3 size: 13 residues. Looked up from germline, CDR1 is SQVTM and CDR2 is ANQGSEA. For the CDR3, the DNA is TGCAGCGTTGAAGATCCGAGGAACACTGAAGCTTTCTTT. Its translation: CSVEDPRNTEAFF.

The V gene is TRBV7-3, the J gene TRBJ2-7; 11 nucleotides line up with TRBD1. The V and J ends lost 4 bases and 4 bases, in that order; junction bases with no gene match: 18. CDR3 length: 19 residues. Germline V CDR1 and CDR2: SGHTA, FQGTGA. The CDR3 nucleotides read TGTGCCAGCAGCTCGCAGGACAGGGGGCGCGTGGGAATTGGATACGAGCAGTACTTC. Its translation: CASSSQDRGRVGIGYEQYF. The entire variable domain, with the rest obtained from reference TRBV7-3 and TRBJ2-7, is as follows: GAGVSQTPSNKVTEKGKYVELRCDPISGHTALYWYRQSLGQGPEFLIYFQGTGAADDSGLPNDRFFAVRPEGSVSTLKIQRTERGDSAVYLCASSSQDRGRVGIGYEQYFGPGTRLTVT.

This clone came up a few times. The chain employs TRBV3-1 (or the pseudogene TRBV3-2) and TRBJ2-7; 9 nucleotides agree with TRBD1. Per germline, CDR1 LGHDT and CDR2 YNNKEL (reference sequence). This CDR3 has 15 residues. V was pared by 7 bases and J by 2 bases, with 9 bases of the junction left unmatched. The DNA of the CDR3 is TGTGCCAGCACCCGAACGGGACAGGGAGCCTACGAGCAGTACTTC. As protein: CASTRTGQGAYEQYF.

The V call is TRBV7-2, the J call TRBJ2-5; no firm D call. V was cut by 4 bases and J by 4 bases, with 13 bases left in between. Germline CDR1 and CDR2: SGHTA and FQGNSA. This CDR3 region has 14 residues. CDR3 bases: TGTGCCAGCAGCTCTACTCAGGTGGGAGAGACCCAGTACTTC. Residues: CASSSTQVGETQYF.

The chain combines TRBV27 with TRBJ1-4, with D possibly TRBD1 on 5 matching bases. V was shortened by 10 bases and J by 6 bases, with 15 bases between the two germline ends. Germline CDR1 is MNHEY and CDR2 is SMNVEV (reference sequence). CDR3 size: 13 residues. The CDR3 protein is CATSDRPYEKLFF. For the CDR3, the DNA is TGTGCCACTAGCGACAGACCGTATGAAAAACTGTTTTTT.

V usage is TRBV5-4 and J usage is TRBJ2-5; 10 bases are shared with TRBD2. Unmatched junction bases numbered 3, after V lost 1 base and J lost 0 bases. Germline CDR1 is SGHNT and CDR2 is YYREEE (reference sequence). This CDR3 comprises 16 residues. CDR3 nucleotide sequence: TGTGCCAGCAGCTTGAAGACTAGCGGGTACCAAGAGACCCAGTACTTC. As protein: CASSLKTSGYQETQYF.

The CDR3 spells CASSGGGDADTQYF. CDR3 coding DNA: TGTGCCAGCAGTGGGGGGGGAGACGCAGATACGCAGTATTTT. The rearrangement uses TRBV2 and TRBJ2-3; 7 positions agree with TRBD2. The V segment lost 4 bases and the J segment 4 bases; nucleotides outside the gene matches: 5. The germline CDR1 and CDR2 sequences are SNHLY and FYNNEI. The CDR3 is 14 residues long. The complete variable domain, with remaining parts taken from reference TRBV2 and TRBJ2-3, reads EPEVTQTPSHQVTQMGQEVILRCVPISNHLYFYWYRQILGQKVEFLVSFYNNEISEKSEIFDDQFSVERPDGSNFTLKIRSTKLEDSAMYFCASSGGGDADTQYFGPGTRLTVL.

The chain employs TRBV5-1 and TRBJ2-7; a weak D match, TRBD1 (5 bases). V was cut by 0 bases and J by 7 bases, with 11 bases left in between. The germline CDR1 and CDR2 sequences are SGHRS and YFSETQ. The CDR3 extends over 13 amino acids. CDR3 in amino acids: CASSLAIGVEQYF. As DNA, the CDR3 is TGCGCCAGCAGCTTGGCCATAGGGGTTGAGCAGTACTTC.

This chain uses TRBV11-1 with TRBJ2-7, with TRBD1 matching over 9 bases. J was trimmed by 0 bases and V by 0 bases; bases with no gene match: 0. The CDR3 has 15 residues. The germline gives CDR1 SGHAT, CDR2 FQDESV (reference sequence). The CDR3 DNA is TGTGCCAGCAGCTTAGCGACAGGGGGCTCCTACGAGCAGTACTTC. It specifies CASSLATGGSYEQYF.